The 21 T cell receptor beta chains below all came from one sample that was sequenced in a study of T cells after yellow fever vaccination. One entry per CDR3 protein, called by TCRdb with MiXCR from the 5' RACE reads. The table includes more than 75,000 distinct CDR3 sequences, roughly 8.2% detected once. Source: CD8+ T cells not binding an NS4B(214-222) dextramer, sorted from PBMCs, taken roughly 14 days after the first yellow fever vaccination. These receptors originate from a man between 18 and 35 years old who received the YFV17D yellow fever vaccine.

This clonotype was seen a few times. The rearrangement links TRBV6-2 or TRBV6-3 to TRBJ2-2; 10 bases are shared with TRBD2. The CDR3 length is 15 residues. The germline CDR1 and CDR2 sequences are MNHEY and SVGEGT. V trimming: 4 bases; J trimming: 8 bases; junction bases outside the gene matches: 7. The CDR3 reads CASSSSSGGLGELFF. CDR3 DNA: TGTGCCAGCAGTTCCTCTAGCGGGGGCCTAGGGGAGCTGTTTTTT.

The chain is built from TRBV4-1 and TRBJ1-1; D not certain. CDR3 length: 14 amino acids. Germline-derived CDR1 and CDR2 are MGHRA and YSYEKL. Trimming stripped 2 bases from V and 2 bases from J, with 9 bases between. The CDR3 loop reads CASSQPYTNTEAFF. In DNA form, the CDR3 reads TGCGCCAGCAGCCAACCTTACACTAACACTGAAGCTTTCTTT.

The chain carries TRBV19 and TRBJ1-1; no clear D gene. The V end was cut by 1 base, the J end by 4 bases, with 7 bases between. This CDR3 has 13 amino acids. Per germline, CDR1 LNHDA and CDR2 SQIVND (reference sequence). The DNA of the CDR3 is TGTGCCAGTAGTATAGGGGCATCCACTGAAGCTTTCTTT. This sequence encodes CASSIGASTEAFF.

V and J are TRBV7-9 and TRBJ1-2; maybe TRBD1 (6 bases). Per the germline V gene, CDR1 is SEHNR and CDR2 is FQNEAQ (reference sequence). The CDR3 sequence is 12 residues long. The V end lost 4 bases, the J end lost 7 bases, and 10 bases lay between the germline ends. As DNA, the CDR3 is TGTGCCAGCAGCTCCTACAGGGTTGGCTACACCTTC. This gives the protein CASSSYRVGYTF.

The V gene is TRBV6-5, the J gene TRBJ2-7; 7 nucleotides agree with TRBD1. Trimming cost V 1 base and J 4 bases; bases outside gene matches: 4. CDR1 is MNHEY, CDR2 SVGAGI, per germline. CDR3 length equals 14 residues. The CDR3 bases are TGTGCCAGCAGTTACTTAGGCAGGGGGTACGAGCAGTACTTC. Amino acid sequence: CASSYLGRGYEQYF.

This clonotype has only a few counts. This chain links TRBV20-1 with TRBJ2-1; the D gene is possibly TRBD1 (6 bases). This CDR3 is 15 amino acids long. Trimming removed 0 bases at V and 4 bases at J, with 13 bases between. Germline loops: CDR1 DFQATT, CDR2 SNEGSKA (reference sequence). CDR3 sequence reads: CSARDGSGVYNEQFF. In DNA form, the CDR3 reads TGCAGTGCTAGAGATGGGTCAGGGGTGTACAATGAGCAGTTCTTC.

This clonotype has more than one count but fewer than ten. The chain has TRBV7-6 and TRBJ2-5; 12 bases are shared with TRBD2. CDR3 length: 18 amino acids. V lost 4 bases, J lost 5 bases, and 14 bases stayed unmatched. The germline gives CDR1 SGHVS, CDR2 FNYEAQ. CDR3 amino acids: CASSSPGASGGAWETQYF. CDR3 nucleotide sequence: TGTGCCAGCAGCTCACCGGGGGCTAGCGGGGGGGCTTGGGAGACCCAGTACTTC. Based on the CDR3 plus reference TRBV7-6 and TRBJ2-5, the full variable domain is GAGVSQSPRYKVTKRGQDVALRCDPISGHVSLYWYRQALGQGPEFLTYFNYEAQQDKSGLPNDRFSAERPEGSISTLTIQRTEQRDSAMYRCASSSPGASGGAWETQYFGPGTRLLVL.

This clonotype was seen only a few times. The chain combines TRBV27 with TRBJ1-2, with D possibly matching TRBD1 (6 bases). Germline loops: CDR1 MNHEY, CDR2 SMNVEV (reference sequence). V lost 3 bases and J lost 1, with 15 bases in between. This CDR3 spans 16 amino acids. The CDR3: CASSFQWGRNNYGYTF. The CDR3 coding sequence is TGTGCCAGCAGTTTCCAGTGGGGGCGCAATAACTATGGCTACACCTTC.

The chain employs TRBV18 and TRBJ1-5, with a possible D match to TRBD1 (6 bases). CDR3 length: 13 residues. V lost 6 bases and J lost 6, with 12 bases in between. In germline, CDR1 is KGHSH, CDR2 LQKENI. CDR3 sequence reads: CASSSDSSQPQHF. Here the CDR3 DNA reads TGTGCCAGCTCCTCGGACAGTAGTCAGCCCCAGCATTTT.

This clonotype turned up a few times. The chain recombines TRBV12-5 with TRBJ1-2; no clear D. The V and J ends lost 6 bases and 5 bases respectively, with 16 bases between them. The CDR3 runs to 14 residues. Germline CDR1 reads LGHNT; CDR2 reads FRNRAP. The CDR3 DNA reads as TGTGCTAGTGGCCTTACAAGTTCGGGATATGGCTACACCTTC. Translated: CASGLTSSGYGYTF.

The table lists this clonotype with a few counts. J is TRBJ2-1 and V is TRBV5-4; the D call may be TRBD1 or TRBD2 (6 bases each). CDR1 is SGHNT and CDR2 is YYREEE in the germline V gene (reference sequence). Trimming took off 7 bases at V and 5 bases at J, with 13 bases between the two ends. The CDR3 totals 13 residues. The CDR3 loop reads CASGGTLDNEQFF. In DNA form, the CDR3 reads TGTGCCAGCGGAGGGACACTGGACAATGAGCAGTTCTTC.

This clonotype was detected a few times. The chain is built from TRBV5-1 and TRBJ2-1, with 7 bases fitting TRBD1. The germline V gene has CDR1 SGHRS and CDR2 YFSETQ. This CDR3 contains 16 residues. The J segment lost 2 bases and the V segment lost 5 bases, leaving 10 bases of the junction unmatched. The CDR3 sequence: CASSIPTGIPYNEQFF. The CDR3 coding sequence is TGCGCCAGCAGTATTCCGACAGGGATCCCCTACAATGAGCAGTTCTTC.

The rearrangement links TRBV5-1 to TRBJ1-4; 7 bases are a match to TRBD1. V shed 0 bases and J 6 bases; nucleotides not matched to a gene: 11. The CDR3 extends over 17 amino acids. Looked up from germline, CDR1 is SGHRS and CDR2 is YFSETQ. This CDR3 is CASSLVQGTRGDEKLFF. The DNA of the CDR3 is TGCGCCAGCAGCTTGGTACAGGGGACAAGAGGCGATGAAAAACTGTTTTTT. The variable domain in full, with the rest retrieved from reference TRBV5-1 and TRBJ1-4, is KAGVTQTPRYLIKTRGQQVTLSCSPISGHRSVSWYQQTPGQGLQFLFEYFSETQRNKGNFPGRFSGRQFSNSRSEMNVSTLELGDSALYLCASSLVQGTRGDEKLFFGSGTQLSVL.

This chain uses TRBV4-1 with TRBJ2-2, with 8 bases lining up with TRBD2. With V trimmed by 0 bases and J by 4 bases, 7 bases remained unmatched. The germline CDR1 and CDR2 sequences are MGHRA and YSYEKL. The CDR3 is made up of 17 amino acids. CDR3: CASSQDPGGPGTGELFF. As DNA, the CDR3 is TGCGCCAGCAGCCAAGATCCGGGGGGGCCGGGCACCGGGGAGCTGTTTTTT.

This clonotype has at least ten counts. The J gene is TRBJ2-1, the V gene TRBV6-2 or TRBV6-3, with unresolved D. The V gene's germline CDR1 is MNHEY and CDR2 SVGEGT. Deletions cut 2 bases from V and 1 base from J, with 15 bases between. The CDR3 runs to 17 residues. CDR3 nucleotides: TGTGCCAGCAGTTACCCACCGCCAACAGATTCCTACAATGAGCAGTTCTTC. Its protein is CASSYPPPTDSYNEQFF.

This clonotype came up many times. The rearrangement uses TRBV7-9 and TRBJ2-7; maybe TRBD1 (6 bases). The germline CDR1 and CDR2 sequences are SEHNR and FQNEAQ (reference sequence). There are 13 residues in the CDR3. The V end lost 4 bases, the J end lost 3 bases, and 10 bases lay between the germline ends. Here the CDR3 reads CASSYGDIYEQYV. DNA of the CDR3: TGTGCCAGCAGCTACGGGGACATCTACGAGCAGTACGTC.

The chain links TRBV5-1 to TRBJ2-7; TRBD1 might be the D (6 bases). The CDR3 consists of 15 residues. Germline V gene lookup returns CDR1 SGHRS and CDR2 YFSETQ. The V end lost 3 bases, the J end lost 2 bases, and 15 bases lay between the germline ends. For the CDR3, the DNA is TGCGCCAGCAGCTCGCCCCAGACAGGCACCTACGAGCAGTACTTC. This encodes CASSSPQTGTYEQYF.

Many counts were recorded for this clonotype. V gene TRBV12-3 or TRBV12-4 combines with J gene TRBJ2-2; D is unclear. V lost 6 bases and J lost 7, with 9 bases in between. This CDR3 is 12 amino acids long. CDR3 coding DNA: TGTGCCAGCAGGCCCCTGGGCGGGGAGCTGTTTTTT. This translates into CASRPLGGELFF.

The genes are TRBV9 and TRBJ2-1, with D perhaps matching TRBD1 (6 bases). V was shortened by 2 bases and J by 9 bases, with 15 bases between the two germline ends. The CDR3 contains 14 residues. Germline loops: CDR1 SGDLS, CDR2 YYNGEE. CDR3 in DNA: TGTGCCAGCAGCGTGGGAATGACCAGGGGTGAGCAGTTCTTC. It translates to CASSVGMTRGEQFF. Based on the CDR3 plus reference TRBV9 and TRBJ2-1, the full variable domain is DSGVTQTPKHLITATGQRVTLRCSPRSGDLSVYWYQQSLDQGLQFLIQYYNGEERAKGNILERFSAQQFPDLHSELNLSSLELGDSALYFCASSVGMTRGEQFFGPGTRLTVL.

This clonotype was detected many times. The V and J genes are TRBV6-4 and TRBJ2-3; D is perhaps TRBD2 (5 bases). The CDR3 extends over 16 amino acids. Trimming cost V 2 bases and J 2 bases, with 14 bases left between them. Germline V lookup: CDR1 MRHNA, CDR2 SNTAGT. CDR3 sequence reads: CASSDTSGSATDTQYF. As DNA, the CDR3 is TGTGCCAGCAGTGACACGTCGGGGAGCGCCACAGATACGCAGTATTTT.

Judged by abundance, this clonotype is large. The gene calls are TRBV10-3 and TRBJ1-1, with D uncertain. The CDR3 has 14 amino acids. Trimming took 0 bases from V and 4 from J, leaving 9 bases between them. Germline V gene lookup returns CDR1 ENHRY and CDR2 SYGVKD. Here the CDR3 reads CAISESRRFTEAFF. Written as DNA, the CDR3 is TGTGCCATCAGTGAGTCACGGAGGTTCACTGAAGCTTTCTTT.